This record looks at one TCR beta chain sequence and its context. Assignment of participants to cohorts was predicated upon participant-reported clinical history. The CDR3 length is 15 residues. Germline V lookup: CDR1 SGHAT, CDR2 FQNNGV. V lost 2 bases to trimming and J lost 0 bases, with 8 bases between them. In the original processing: The authors estimated nucleated cell counts from reference gene primer amplification. Profiled with immunoSEQ multiplex PCR; TCRdb holds only in-frame clones, not every one. Clone size and V and J calls were adopted from that table, with D and trimming inferred from the DNA. The sample contains around 380,000 clones, 87% of which appear only once. This record belongs to a study of blood T cell repertoires in COVID-19. Whole-study context: In each case, the material was cDNA or gDNA derived from T cells, B-cell-depleted T cells, or PBMCs.

The chain combines TRBV11-2 with TRBJ2-1; a possible D gene is TRBD2 (5 bases). The sequence was collected from a man aged 25-45 years who had recovered from COVID-19. The specimen was PBMCs or T cells enriched from blood (not recorded which). CDR3 region: CASSLSGSSYNEQFF. CDR3 DNA: TGTGCCAGCAGCTTATCGGGGAGCTCCTACAATGAGCAGTTCTTC.